The rows below give T cell receptor beta chains drawn from one sample of a study of blood T cell repertoires in COVID-19. TCRdb's table, derived via immunoSEQ multiplex PCR, lists solely in-frame clones and lacks some. The table includes almost 400,000 clones, 80% to 90% detected once. Input material: peripheral blood. The receptors were sampled from a woman aged 60-75 years with COVID-19, enrolled during active disease. CDR3s include the opening cysteine and the closing phenylalanine or tryptophan. Fields, in order: CDR3 DNA, CDR3 protein, V gene, D gene, clone size, J gene. D genes are given only for firm matches. The size entry is marked missing in some rows and otherwise reads once, few, many or a size class.

TGCGCCAGCAGTGATTTTACCGGTACCGGGGAGCTGTTTTTT,CASSDFTGTGELFF,TRBV10-1,.,.,TRBJ2-2
TGTGCCACCAGTGCCGGACAGGGGGCAACCTACGAGCAGTACTTC,CATSAGQGATYEQYF,TRBV24-1,TRBD1,few,TRBJ2-7
TGCGCCAGCAGCCTCCTTCTACCACTACAGGGGTCAAACAACAATGAGCAGTTCTTC,CASSLLLPLQGSNNNEQFF,TRBV4-1,TRBD1,.,TRBJ2-1
TGCGCCAGCAGCTGGGAGGGCACCTACGAGCAGTACTTC,CASSWEGTYEQYF,TRBV5-1,TRBD2,.,TRBJ2-7
TGTGCCAGCAGCGTAGACGACACCAAGACCTACGAGCAGTACTTC,CASSVDDTKTYEQYF,TRBV9,.,few,TRBJ2-7
TGTGCCAGCAGTCATCACAGGGGGTATAATTCACCCCTCCACTTT,CASSHHRGYNSPLHF,TRBV28,TRBD1,.,TRBJ1-6
TGTGCCAGCAGCGTAGGGGACAGGGGGCTGTGGGCTTTCTTT,CASSVGDRGLWAFF,TRBV9,TRBD1,few,TRBJ1-1
TGCGCCAGCAGCCACGGGGAAAGCTACGAGCAGTACTTC,CASSHGESYEQYF,TRBV4-1,.,.,TRBJ2-7
TGTGCCAGCAGCTTAAGTATGACAGGACGTGATGAAAAACTGTTTTTT,CASSLSMTGRDEKLFF,TRBV7-8,.,.,TRBJ1-4
TGTGCCAGCAGTGTTTCAGGGGCTGGGGCCAACGTCCTGACTTTC,CASSVSGAGANVLTF,TRBV28,.,.,TRBJ2-6
TGTGCCAGCAGCACCAGCGGGCAAGAGACCCAGTACTTC,CASSTSGQETQYF,TRBV7-8,.,.,TRBJ2-5
TGTGCCAGCAGTGGACAGGGAGCTGAAGCTTTCTTT,CASSGQGAEAFF,TRBV2,TRBD1,.,TRBJ1-1
TGCGCCAGCAGCGATACAGTCTCTGGAAACACCATATATTTT,CASSDTVSGNTIYF,TRBV10-2,.,.,TRBJ1-3
TGCGCCAGCAGCTTGAGTGGGGCTAACTCCTACGAGCAGTACTTC,CASSLSGANSYEQYF,TRBV5-1,.,once,TRBJ2-7
TGCGCCAGCAGCCAAGAGGACAGGGTCTATGGCTACACCTTC,CASSQEDRVYGYTF,TRBV4-1,TRBD1,once,TRBJ1-2
TGTGCCACCAGTGACCGAACAGGGCCTAATCAGCCCCAGCATTTT,CATSDRTGPNQPQHF,TRBV24-1,.,.,TRBJ1-5